Sequencing of this T cell receptor (beta chain) was carried out in a study of T cells of healthy individuals. This clonotype was observed at least ten times. Each CDR3 protein gets one entry after TCRdb re-called the 5' RACE reads with MiXCR. The sample includes 100,000 or so distinct CDR3 sequences, around 17% of them seen just once. The CDR3 runs 12 residues. V was clipped by 5 bases and J by 9 bases, with 11 bases between them. Germline-derived CDR1 and CDR2 are MNHEY and SMNVEV (reference sequence). The chain carries TRBV27 and TRBJ2-1; D is ambiguous. The clonotype comes from a human donor in good health. The CDR3 nucleotides are TGTGCCAGCAGTCCCCTGACTTCTGAGCAGTTCTTC. Translated: CASSPLTSEQFF.